This TCR beta chain was retrieved from a study of monozygotic twins with cystic fibrosis. Across the whole study: Around 3 micrograms of fragmented DNA underwent approximately 15 PCR cycles for library preparation.

Whole-study findings and limits: Median Simpson clonality of 0.0095 suggested naive T cells predominated.

For this clone: Its antigen is as yet unknown.

The V end lost 3 bases, the J end lost 6 bases, and 18 bases lay between the germline ends. The CDR3 spans 17 residues. Germline CDR1 and CDR2: MDHEN and SYDVKM. Only in-frame clones appear in the TCRdb table, and some are missing; sequencing was by immunoSEQ multiplex PCR. The sample lists fewer than 25,000 clones; around nine tenths were seen once. The gene calls are TRBV28 and TRBJ1-6, with D unresolved. The receptor was isolated from a woman aged 30 to 39 with cystic fibrosis. The source material was blood. CDR3 in DNA: TGTGCCAGCAGTTTTTTCCGACGCTCGGCGCTTAATTCACCCCTCCACTTT. Translated: CASSFFRRSALNSPLHF.